What follows is one T cell receptor beta chain and its context. Antigen specificity is unknown. This specimen comes from a study of T cell responses to AZD1222 COVID-19 vaccine. Study-wide results and limits: Donors were mostly white British, more females; clonal diversity possibly underestimated. The peak T cell response came first, and repertoires were sampled only after it.

Clones were sequenced by immunoSEQ multiplex PCR, and TCRdb holds only the in-frame ones, with some missing. The repertoire consists of roughly 120,000 clones, with roughly 87% occurring once and the leading ten covering roughly a tenth. Germline assignment: CDR1 MNHEY and CDR2 SMNVEV (reference sequence). The CDR3 is made up of 14 amino acids. V shed 1 base and J 6 bases; nucleotides not matched to a gene: 4. Sequenced material: peripheral blood, taken on day 0 of AZD1222 vaccination. This clonotype was sampled from an adult in good health. The rearrangement uses TRBV27 and TRBJ2-7; 9 positions match TRBD2. The CDR3, as DNA: TGTGCCAGCAGTTTATTAGCGGGAGCACGCGAGCAGTACTTC. This codes for CASSLLAGAREQYF.